This note documents a single T cell receptor (beta chain) sequence. V gave up 3 bases and J gave up 0 bases, with 22 bases separating them. CDR1 and CDR2 from the germline V gene are LNHDA and SQIVND (reference sequence). The CDR3 totals 19 residues. Profiling relied on immunoSEQ multiplex PCR, and the TCRdb table lists in-frame clones only, not all of them. The table has a few hundred thousand clones, roughly 83% seen once. These data originate in a study of blood T cell repertoires in COVID-19. Study in general: Some COVID-19 samples were acute and others convalescent; all came from the United States, Italy and Spain. T cells, B-cell-depleted T cells, or PBMCs supplied cDNA or gDNA.

Sequenced material: peripheral blood. The sequence derives from a man between 60 and 75 years old who had recovered from COVID-19. V and J are TRBV19 and TRBJ2-3, with a weak D call TRBD2 (7 bases). The CDR3 loop is CASSIKASGRGASTDTQYF. CDR3 nucleotide sequence: TGTGCCAGTAGTATCAAAGCTAGCGGCCGGGGGGCTAGCACAGATACGCAGTATTTT.